The clone carrying this TCR beta chain was observed many times. Libraries of TCR beta came from iRepertoire HTBI primers plus Arm-PCR of CDR3 regions. MiXCR, applied by TCRdb to the multiplex PCR reads, yields one record per CDR3 protein. The sample lists about 470,000 distinct CDR3 sequences, roughly 21% occurring once. This CDR3 comprises 14 residues. Germline CDR1 is LGHNA and CDR2 is YSLEER. The V and J ends lost 4 bases and 8 bases, in that order; junction bases with no gene match: 6. The data were taken from a study of regulatory T cells in long-lasting Graves disease. Time point reported: persistent/refractory GD, antithyroid drugs over 5 years with positive TRAb. After RNA was extracted from PBMCs, the TCR library was made from it.

This sequence was found in a female donor with Graves disease. The sample in question was peripheral blood mononuclear cells (PBMCs), obtained when the disease was refractory, from a patient treated with antithyroid drugs. The V call is TRBV4-3, the J call TRBJ1-4, with 8 bases identical to TRBD1. CDR3 loop: CASSRDRYPEKLFF. CDR3 nucleotide sequence: TGCGCCAGCAGCCGGGACAGGTACCCCGAAAAACTGTTTTTT.